The rows below give T cell receptor beta chains drawn from one sample of a study of CD8 T cells in ankylosing spondylitis. MiXCR, run by TCRdb on the 5' RACE reads, gives a single entry per CDR3 protein. The sample lists about 800,000 distinct CDR3 sequences; over 9.5% were seen once. The sequencing sample was made of blood, either unsorted or a sorted T cell fraction (not recorded which). The receptors shown here come from a male donor with ankylosing spondylitis. The CDR3 runs from the conserved cysteine through the conserved F or W. A D gene is named only where the DNA matches it firmly. Only some rows state a clone size, as once, few, many or a class for expanded clones.

j_gene,d_gene,v_gene,len,abundance,CDR3aa,CDR3nt
TRBJ2-1,-,TRBV6-1,14,-,CASSEQMTDNEQFF,TGTGCCAGCAGTGAACAGATGACTGACAATGAGCAGTTCTTC
TRBJ1-5,-,TRBV12-3/TRBV12-4,15,many,CASSRKDGGNQPQHF,TGTGCCAGCAGTCGAAAGGACGGCGGGAATCAGCCCCAGCATTTT
TRBJ1-5,-,TRBV20-1,13,many,CSAGRRSNQPQHF,TGCAGTGCCGGGCGGAGGAGCAATCAGCCCCAGCATTTT
TRBJ2-7,-,TRBV6-2/TRBV6-3,11,-,CASAQTYEQYF,TGTGCCAGCGCCCAAACCTACGAGCAGTACTTT
TRBJ2-1,-,TRBV5-1,15,-,CASSLVSPHYNEQFF,TGCGCCAGCAGCTTGGTTTCTCCCCATTACAATGAGCAGTTCTTC
TRBJ1-6,-,TRBV2,14,many,CASSEAGDNSPLHF,TGTGCCAGCAGTGAAGCTGGGGATAATTCACCCCTCCACTTT
TRBJ2-1,-,TRBV5-1,14,-,CASRATATYNEQFF,TGCGCCAGCCGAGCAACAGCAACCTACAATGAGCAGTTCTTC
TRBJ1-1,-,TRBV12-3/TRBV12-4,13,-,CASNFGGGTEAFF,TGTGCCAGCAACTTCGGGGGGGGCACTGAAGCTTTCTTT
TRBJ1-2,-,TRBV7-2,15,many,CASSLGAALDYGYTF,TGTGCCAGCAGCTTAGGAGCAGCTCTGGACTATGGCTACACCTTC
TRBJ2-2,TRBD2,TRBV12-3/TRBV12-4,16,-,CASSFGTSGYTGELFF,TGTGCCAGCAGTTTTGGGACTAGCGGCTACACCGGGGAGCTGTTTTTT
TRBJ2-2,-,TRBV20-1,13,many,CSARVGVDGELFF,TGCAGTGCTAGAGTGGGGGTTGACGGGGAGCTGTTTTTT
TRBJ2-7,TRBD1,TRBV20-1,11,few,CSAPGGYEQYF,TGCAGTGCTCCAGGGGGATACGAGCAGTACTTC
TRBJ2-2,-,TRBV15,13,-,CATSRDKSGELFF,TGTGCCACCAGCAGAGATAAGTCCGGGGAGCTGTTTTTT
TRBJ2-5,-,TRBV24-1,16,few,CATSDTRHELQETQYF,TGTGCCACCAGTGACACAAGACATGAGCTACAAGAGACCCAGTACTTC
TRBJ2-7,TRBD1,TRBV11-1,16,few,CASSLNAGQGIHEQYF,TGTGCCAGCAGCTTAAATGCGGGACAGGGGATTCACGAGCAGTACTTC
TRBJ1-2,TRBD1,TRBV20-1,14,-,CSATGDRAAYGYTF,TGCAGTGCTACTGGGGACAGGGCGGCCTATGGCTACACCTTC
TRBJ2-3,-,TRBV28,14,-,CASSSPAGGGTQYF,TGTGCCAGCAGTTCCCCCGCAGGTGGGGGCACGCAGTATTTT
TRBJ2-1,-,TRBV29-1,14,many,CSVEGLGLLNEQFF,TGCAGCGTTGAAGGCTTGGGACTGCTGAATGAGCAGTTCTTC
TRBJ1-2,TRBD1,TRBV6-1,13,few,CASRDSQNYGYTF,TGTGCCAGTAGGGACAGCCAAAACTATGGCTACACCTTC
TRBJ2-1,-,TRBV7-2,14,-,CASSFPPGRGERIF,TGTGCCAGCAGCTTCCCCCCAGGGCGAGGGGAGAGGATCTTC
TRBJ2-1,-,TRBV9,15,few,CASSGGVSSYNEQFF,TGTGCCAGCAGCGGGGGGGTAAGCTCCTACAATGAGCAGTTCTTC
TRBJ1-1,-,TRBV12-3/TRBV12-4,14,-,CASSVNPWGTEAFF,TGTGCCAGCAGTGTCAATCCTTGGGGGACTGAAGCTTTCTTT
TRBJ2-5,-,TRBV20-1,12,-,CSANGGSETQYF,TGCAGTGCCAATGGGGGGTCGGAGACCCAGTACTTC
TRBJ2-5,-,TRBV18,12,few,CASSRLWETQYF,TGTGCCAGCTCACGACTTTGGGAGACCCAGTACTTC
TRBJ2-3,TRBD2,TRBV20-1,12,few,CRGASGTDTQYF,TGCAGGGGGGCTAGCGGGACAGATACGCAGTATTTT
TRBJ2-4,-,TRBV25-1,14,few,CASTEGLGKNIQYF,TGTGCCAGCACCGAGGGACTCGGCAAAAACATTCAGTACTTC
TRBJ1-5,-,TRBV20-1,13,many,CSARSGIYQPQHF,TGCAGTGCTAGATCAGGGATTTACCAGCCCCAGCATTTT
TRBJ1-2,TRBD1,TRBV20-1,14,-,CSATIGGRARGYTF,TGCAGTGCCACAATAGGGGGCCGGGCCCGCGGCTACACCTTC
TRBJ2-7,TRBD2,TRBV28,15,few,CASRVTGTSGYEQYF,TGTGCCAGCAGAGTTACCGGGACTAGCGGCTACGAGCAGTACTTC
TRBJ2-1,-,TRBV4-3,15,-,CASSWTSNSYNEQFF,TGCGCCAGCAGCTGGACAAGCAATTCCTACAATGAGCAGTTCTTC
TRBJ2-7,TRBD2,TRBV20-1,12,-,CSASRGEGEQYF,TGCAGTGCTAGCCGGGGGGAGGGCGAGCAGTACTTC